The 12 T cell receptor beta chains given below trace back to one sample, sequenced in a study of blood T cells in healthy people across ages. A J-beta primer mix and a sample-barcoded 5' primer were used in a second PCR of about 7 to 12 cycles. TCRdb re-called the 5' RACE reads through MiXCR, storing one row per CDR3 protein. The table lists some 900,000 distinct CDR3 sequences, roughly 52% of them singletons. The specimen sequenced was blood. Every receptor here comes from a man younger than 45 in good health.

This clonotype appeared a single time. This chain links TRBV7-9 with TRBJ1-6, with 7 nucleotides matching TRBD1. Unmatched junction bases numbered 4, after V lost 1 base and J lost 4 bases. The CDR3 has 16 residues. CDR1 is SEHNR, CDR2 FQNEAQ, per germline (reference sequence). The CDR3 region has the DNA TGTGCCAGCAGCTTAGGACAGGGATTTTATAATTCACCCCTCCACTTT. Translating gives CASSLGQGFYNSPLHF.

CDR3 in amino acids: CASSQAGLRETQYF. CDR3 coding DNA: TGTGCCAGCAGCCAAGCCGGGTTGAGGGAGACCCAGTACTTC. The chain is built from TRBV14 and TRBJ2-5; D is uncertain. Germline V gene data show CDR1 as SGHDN and CDR2 as FVKESK. V was cut by 1 base and J by 5 bases, with 11 bases left in between. This CDR3 has 14 amino acids.

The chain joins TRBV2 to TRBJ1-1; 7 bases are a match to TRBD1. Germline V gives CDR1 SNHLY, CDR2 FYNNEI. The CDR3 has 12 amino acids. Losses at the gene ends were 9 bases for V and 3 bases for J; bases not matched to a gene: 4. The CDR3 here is CARETGDTEAFF. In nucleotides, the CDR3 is TGTGCCAGGGAAACAGGGGACACTGAAGCTTTCTTT. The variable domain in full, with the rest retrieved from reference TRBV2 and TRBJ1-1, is EPEVTQTPSHQVTQMGQEVILRCVPISNHLYFYWYRQILGQKVEFLVSFYNNEISEKSEIFDDQFSVERPDGSNFTLKIRSTKLEDSAMYFCARETGDTEAFFGQGTRLTVV.

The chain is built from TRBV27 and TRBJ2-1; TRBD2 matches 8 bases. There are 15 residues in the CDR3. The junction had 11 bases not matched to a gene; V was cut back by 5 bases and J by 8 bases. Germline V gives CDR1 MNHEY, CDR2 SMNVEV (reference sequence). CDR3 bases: TGTGCCAGCAGTCCGACCGGGACTAGTACCCATGAGCAGTTCTTC. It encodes CASSPTGTSTHEQFF.

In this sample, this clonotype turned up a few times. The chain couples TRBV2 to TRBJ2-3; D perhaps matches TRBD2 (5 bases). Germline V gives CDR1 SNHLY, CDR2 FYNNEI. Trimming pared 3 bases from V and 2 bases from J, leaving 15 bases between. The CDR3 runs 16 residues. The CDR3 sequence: CASSDLSSFNTDTQYF. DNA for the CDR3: TGTGCCAGCAGTGACCTATCTAGCTTTAACACAGATACGCAGTATTTT.

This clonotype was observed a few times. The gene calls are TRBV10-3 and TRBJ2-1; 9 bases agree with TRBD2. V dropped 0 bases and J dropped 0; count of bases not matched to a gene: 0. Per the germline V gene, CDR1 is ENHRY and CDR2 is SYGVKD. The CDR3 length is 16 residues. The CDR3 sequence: CAISESSGSSYNEQFF. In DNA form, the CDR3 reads TGTGCCATCAGTGAGTCTAGCGGGAGCTCCTACAATGAGCAGTTCTTC.

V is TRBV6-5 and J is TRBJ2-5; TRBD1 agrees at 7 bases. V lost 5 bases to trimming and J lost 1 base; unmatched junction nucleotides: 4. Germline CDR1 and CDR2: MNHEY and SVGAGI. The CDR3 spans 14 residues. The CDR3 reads CASSRDSLQETQYF. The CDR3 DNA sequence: TGTGCCAGCAGTAGGGACAGCCTCCAAGAGACCCAGTACTTC.

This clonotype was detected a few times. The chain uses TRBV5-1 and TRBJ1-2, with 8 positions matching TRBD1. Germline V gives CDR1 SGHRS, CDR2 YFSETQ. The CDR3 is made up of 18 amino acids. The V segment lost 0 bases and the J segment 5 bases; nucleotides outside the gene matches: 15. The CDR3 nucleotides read TGCGCCAGCAGCTTGGCGGGAGCCCCGGACAGGGCCGGGTATGGCTACACCTTC. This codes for CASSLAGAPDRAGYGYTF.

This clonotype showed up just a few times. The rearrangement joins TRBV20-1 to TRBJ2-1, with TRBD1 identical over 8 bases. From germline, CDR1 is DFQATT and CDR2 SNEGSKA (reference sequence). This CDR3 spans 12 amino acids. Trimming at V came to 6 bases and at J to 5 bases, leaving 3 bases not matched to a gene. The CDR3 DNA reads TGCAGTGCGCGGACAGGGCACAATGAGCAGTTCTTC. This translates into CSARTGHNEQFF.

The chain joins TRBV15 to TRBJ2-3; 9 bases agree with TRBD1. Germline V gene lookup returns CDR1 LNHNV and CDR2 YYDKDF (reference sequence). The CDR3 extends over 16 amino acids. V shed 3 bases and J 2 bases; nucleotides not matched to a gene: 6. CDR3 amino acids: CATSRTQGAYTDTQYF. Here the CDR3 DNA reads TGTGCCACCAGCAGGACACAGGGGGCCTACACAGATACGCAGTATTTT.

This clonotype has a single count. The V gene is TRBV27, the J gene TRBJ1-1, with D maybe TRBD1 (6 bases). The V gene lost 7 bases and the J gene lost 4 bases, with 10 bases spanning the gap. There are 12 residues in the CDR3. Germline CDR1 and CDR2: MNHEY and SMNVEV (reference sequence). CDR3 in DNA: TGTGCCAGCATGGGGGCGGCCACTGAAGCTTTCTTT. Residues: CASMGAATEAFF.

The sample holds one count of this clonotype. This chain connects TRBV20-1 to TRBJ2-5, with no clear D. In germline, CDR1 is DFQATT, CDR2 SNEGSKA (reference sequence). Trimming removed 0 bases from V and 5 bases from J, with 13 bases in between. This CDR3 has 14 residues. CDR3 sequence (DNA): TGCAGTGCTAGAGATCTTGGAGCTTCGGAGACCCAGTACTTC. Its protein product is CSARDLGASETQYF.